This T cell receptor beta chain was captured by sequencing in a study of blood T cell repertoires in COVID-19. Using immunoSEQ multiplex PCR, the repertoire was profiled, and TCRdb retains in-frame clones only, with some absent. In the table there are about 330,000 clones, over 75% of which are singletons. Sequencing used peripheral blood. The sequence was collected from a woman aged 45-60 years with active or convalescent COVID-19.

The CDR3 sequence is CASSHGLAVTGELFF. DNA of the CDR3: TGTGCCAGCAGTCACGGACTAGCGGTTACCGGGGAGCTGTTTTTT. The chain links TRBV28 to TRBJ2-2; 10 nucleotides line up with TRBD2. The CDR3 is made up of 15 amino acids. The junction had 5 bases not matched to a gene; V was cut back by 5 bases and J by 5 bases. The germline V gene encodes CDR1 MDHEN and CDR2 SYDVKM.